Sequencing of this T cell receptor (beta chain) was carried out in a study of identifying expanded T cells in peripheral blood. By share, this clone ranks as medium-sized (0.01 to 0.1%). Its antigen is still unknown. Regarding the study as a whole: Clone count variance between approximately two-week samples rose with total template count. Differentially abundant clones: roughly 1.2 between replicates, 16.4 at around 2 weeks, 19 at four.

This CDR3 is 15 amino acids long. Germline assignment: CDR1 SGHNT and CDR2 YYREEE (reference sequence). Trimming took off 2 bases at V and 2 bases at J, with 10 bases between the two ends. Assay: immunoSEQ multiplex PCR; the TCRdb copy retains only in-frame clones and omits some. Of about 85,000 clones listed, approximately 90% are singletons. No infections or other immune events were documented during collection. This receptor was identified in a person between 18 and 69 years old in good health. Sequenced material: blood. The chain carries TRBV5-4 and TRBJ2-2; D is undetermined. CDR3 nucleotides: TGTGCCAGCAGCTTCCGACAATACAACACCGGGGAGCTGTTTTTT. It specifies CASSFRQYNTGELFF. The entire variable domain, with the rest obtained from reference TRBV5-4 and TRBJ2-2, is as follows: ETGVTQSPTHLIKTRGQQVTLRCSSQSGHNTVSWYQQALGQGPQFIFQYYREEENGRGNFPPRFSGLQFPNYSSELNVNALELDDSALYLCASSFRQYNTGELFFGEGSRLTVL.